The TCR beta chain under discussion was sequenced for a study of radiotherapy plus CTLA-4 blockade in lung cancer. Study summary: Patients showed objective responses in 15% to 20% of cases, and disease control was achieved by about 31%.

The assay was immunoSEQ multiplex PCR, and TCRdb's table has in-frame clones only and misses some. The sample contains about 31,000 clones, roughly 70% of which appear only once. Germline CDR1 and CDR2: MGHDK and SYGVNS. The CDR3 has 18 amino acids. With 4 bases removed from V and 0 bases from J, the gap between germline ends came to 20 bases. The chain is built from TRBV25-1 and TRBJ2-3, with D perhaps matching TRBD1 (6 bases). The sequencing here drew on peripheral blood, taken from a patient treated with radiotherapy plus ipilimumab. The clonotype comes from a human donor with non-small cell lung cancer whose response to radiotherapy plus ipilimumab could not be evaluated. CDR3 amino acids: CASSATTPGHPSTDTQYF. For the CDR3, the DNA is TGTGCCAGCAGTGCCACTACCCCGGGACACCCTAGCACAGATACGCAGTATTTT.